This T cell receptor beta chain was profiled in a study of PD-L1 blockade in urothelial cancer. Across the study: About nine tenths of the roughly 30 patients were men with bladder-origin urothelial cancer. Blood analysis was done at 3 weeks (second dose) and 6 weeks after treatment began. The median number of T cells present in blood samples was approximately 140,000.

This clone occurred once. Assay: immunoSEQ multiplex PCR; the TCRdb copy retains only in-frame clones and omits some. The sample includes over 25,000 clones, around 80% seen only once; the top ten take about 3.7%. Time point here: peripheral blood 6 weeks after treatment start. This CDR3 is built from 14 residues. V dropped 7 bases and J dropped 0 bases, with 13 bases sitting between them. Germline V gene sequence: CDR1 MDHEN, CDR2 SYDVKM. This clonotype originated in a man aged 70 or older with urothelial cancer. The sequencing here drew on PBMCs, taken around atezolizumab (anti-PD-L1) treatment. The genes are TRBV28 and TRBJ2-7, with no clear D. The CDR3 region is CASTPGGNSYEQYF. The CDR3 nucleotides read TGTGCCAGCACCCCTGGTGGCAACTCCTACGAGCAGTACTTC.